Below, 6 T cell receptor beta chains from the same sample are listed, as sequenced in a study of T cell repertoires in cytomegalovirus infection. TCRdb re-derived calls from the reads in MiXCR, one entry per CDR3 protein. The sample carries about 530,000 distinct CDR3 sequences, about a quarter recorded once. Material for sequencing was PBMCs. The receptors originated from a human donor in good health (CMV status not recorded). Some clones in this sample may be carry-over from other donors' samples.

This clonotype was counted a few times. The V gene is TRBV7-2, the J gene TRBJ2-3, with TRBD2 matching 8 bases. Germline V lookup: CDR1 SGHTA, CDR2 FQGNSA. CDR3 length equals 16 residues. Germline trimming cut 1 base from V and 2 bases from J; bases unmatched to any gene: 5. The CDR3 DNA reads as TGTGCCAGCAGCTTAGTCCCAGCGGGAGTCACAGATACGCAGTATTTT. It specifies CASSLVPAGVTDTQYF.

Only a few counts were recorded for this clonotype. The chain joins TRBV6-5 to TRBJ1-6; D is perhaps TRBD1 (5 bases). The CDR3 loop spans 15 amino acids. Germline V gene sequence: CDR1 MNHEY, CDR2 SVGAGI. Trimming left V 5 bases short and J 9 bases short, with 17 bases between. This CDR3 is CASSQSRDRVSPLHF. As DNA, the CDR3 is TGTGCCAGCAGTCAGTCCCGGGACCGCGTTTCACCCCTCCACTTT.

The chain joins TRBV19 to TRBJ1-5, with 8 bases aligning to TRBD1. Trimming took 7 bases from V and 5 from J; bases not matched to a gene: 7. Germline V lookup: CDR1 LNHDA, CDR2 SQIVND (reference sequence). This CDR3 is built from 14 residues. CDR3 DNA sequence: TGTGCCAGTAACTCCCGGGACAGGTATCAGCCCCAGCATTTT. Its translation: CASNSRDRYQPQHF.

In its sample, this clonotype was seen a few times. The chain recombines TRBV11-3 with TRBJ1-2; 7 positions agree with TRBD1. V dropped 4 bases and J dropped 2; count of bases not matched to a gene: 10. The germline CDR1 and CDR2 sequences are SGHNT and YENEEA. The CDR3 contains 16 residues. This CDR3 reads CASSSFTGEANYGYTF. The CDR3 DNA sequence: TGTGCCAGCAGCTCGTTCACAGGGGAGGCAAACTATGGCTACACCTTC. Full variable domain (rest looked up from reference TRBV11-3 and TRBJ1-2): EAGVVQSPRYKIIEKKQPVAFWCNPISGHNTLYWYLQNLGQGPELLIRYENEEAVDDSQLPKDRFSAERLKGVDSTLKIQPAELGDSAVYLCASSSFTGEANYGYTFGSGTRLTVV.

A few counts support this clonotype. The V and J genes are TRBV10-3 and TRBJ2-5; 8 bases fit TRBD1. V lost 6 bases and J lost 1; bases outside the gene matches: 1. The CDR3 has 13 residues. Germline CDR1 is ENHRY and CDR2 is SYGVKD. CDR3 protein: CAIRTGAQETQYF. CDR3 DNA sequence: TGTGCCATCAGGACAGGGGCCCAAGAGACCCAGTACTTC.

The V and J genes are TRBV30 and TRBJ2-7; D may be TRBD1 or TRBD2 (5 bases each). Per germline, CDR1 GTSNPN and CDR2 SVGIG (reference sequence). The V and J ends lost 0 bases and 6 bases respectively, with 12 bases between them. The CDR3 has 13 residues. As DNA, the CDR3 is TGTGCCTGGAGTGTACATGGGGGAGTCGAGCAGTACTTC. Translating it yields CAWSVHGGVEQYF.